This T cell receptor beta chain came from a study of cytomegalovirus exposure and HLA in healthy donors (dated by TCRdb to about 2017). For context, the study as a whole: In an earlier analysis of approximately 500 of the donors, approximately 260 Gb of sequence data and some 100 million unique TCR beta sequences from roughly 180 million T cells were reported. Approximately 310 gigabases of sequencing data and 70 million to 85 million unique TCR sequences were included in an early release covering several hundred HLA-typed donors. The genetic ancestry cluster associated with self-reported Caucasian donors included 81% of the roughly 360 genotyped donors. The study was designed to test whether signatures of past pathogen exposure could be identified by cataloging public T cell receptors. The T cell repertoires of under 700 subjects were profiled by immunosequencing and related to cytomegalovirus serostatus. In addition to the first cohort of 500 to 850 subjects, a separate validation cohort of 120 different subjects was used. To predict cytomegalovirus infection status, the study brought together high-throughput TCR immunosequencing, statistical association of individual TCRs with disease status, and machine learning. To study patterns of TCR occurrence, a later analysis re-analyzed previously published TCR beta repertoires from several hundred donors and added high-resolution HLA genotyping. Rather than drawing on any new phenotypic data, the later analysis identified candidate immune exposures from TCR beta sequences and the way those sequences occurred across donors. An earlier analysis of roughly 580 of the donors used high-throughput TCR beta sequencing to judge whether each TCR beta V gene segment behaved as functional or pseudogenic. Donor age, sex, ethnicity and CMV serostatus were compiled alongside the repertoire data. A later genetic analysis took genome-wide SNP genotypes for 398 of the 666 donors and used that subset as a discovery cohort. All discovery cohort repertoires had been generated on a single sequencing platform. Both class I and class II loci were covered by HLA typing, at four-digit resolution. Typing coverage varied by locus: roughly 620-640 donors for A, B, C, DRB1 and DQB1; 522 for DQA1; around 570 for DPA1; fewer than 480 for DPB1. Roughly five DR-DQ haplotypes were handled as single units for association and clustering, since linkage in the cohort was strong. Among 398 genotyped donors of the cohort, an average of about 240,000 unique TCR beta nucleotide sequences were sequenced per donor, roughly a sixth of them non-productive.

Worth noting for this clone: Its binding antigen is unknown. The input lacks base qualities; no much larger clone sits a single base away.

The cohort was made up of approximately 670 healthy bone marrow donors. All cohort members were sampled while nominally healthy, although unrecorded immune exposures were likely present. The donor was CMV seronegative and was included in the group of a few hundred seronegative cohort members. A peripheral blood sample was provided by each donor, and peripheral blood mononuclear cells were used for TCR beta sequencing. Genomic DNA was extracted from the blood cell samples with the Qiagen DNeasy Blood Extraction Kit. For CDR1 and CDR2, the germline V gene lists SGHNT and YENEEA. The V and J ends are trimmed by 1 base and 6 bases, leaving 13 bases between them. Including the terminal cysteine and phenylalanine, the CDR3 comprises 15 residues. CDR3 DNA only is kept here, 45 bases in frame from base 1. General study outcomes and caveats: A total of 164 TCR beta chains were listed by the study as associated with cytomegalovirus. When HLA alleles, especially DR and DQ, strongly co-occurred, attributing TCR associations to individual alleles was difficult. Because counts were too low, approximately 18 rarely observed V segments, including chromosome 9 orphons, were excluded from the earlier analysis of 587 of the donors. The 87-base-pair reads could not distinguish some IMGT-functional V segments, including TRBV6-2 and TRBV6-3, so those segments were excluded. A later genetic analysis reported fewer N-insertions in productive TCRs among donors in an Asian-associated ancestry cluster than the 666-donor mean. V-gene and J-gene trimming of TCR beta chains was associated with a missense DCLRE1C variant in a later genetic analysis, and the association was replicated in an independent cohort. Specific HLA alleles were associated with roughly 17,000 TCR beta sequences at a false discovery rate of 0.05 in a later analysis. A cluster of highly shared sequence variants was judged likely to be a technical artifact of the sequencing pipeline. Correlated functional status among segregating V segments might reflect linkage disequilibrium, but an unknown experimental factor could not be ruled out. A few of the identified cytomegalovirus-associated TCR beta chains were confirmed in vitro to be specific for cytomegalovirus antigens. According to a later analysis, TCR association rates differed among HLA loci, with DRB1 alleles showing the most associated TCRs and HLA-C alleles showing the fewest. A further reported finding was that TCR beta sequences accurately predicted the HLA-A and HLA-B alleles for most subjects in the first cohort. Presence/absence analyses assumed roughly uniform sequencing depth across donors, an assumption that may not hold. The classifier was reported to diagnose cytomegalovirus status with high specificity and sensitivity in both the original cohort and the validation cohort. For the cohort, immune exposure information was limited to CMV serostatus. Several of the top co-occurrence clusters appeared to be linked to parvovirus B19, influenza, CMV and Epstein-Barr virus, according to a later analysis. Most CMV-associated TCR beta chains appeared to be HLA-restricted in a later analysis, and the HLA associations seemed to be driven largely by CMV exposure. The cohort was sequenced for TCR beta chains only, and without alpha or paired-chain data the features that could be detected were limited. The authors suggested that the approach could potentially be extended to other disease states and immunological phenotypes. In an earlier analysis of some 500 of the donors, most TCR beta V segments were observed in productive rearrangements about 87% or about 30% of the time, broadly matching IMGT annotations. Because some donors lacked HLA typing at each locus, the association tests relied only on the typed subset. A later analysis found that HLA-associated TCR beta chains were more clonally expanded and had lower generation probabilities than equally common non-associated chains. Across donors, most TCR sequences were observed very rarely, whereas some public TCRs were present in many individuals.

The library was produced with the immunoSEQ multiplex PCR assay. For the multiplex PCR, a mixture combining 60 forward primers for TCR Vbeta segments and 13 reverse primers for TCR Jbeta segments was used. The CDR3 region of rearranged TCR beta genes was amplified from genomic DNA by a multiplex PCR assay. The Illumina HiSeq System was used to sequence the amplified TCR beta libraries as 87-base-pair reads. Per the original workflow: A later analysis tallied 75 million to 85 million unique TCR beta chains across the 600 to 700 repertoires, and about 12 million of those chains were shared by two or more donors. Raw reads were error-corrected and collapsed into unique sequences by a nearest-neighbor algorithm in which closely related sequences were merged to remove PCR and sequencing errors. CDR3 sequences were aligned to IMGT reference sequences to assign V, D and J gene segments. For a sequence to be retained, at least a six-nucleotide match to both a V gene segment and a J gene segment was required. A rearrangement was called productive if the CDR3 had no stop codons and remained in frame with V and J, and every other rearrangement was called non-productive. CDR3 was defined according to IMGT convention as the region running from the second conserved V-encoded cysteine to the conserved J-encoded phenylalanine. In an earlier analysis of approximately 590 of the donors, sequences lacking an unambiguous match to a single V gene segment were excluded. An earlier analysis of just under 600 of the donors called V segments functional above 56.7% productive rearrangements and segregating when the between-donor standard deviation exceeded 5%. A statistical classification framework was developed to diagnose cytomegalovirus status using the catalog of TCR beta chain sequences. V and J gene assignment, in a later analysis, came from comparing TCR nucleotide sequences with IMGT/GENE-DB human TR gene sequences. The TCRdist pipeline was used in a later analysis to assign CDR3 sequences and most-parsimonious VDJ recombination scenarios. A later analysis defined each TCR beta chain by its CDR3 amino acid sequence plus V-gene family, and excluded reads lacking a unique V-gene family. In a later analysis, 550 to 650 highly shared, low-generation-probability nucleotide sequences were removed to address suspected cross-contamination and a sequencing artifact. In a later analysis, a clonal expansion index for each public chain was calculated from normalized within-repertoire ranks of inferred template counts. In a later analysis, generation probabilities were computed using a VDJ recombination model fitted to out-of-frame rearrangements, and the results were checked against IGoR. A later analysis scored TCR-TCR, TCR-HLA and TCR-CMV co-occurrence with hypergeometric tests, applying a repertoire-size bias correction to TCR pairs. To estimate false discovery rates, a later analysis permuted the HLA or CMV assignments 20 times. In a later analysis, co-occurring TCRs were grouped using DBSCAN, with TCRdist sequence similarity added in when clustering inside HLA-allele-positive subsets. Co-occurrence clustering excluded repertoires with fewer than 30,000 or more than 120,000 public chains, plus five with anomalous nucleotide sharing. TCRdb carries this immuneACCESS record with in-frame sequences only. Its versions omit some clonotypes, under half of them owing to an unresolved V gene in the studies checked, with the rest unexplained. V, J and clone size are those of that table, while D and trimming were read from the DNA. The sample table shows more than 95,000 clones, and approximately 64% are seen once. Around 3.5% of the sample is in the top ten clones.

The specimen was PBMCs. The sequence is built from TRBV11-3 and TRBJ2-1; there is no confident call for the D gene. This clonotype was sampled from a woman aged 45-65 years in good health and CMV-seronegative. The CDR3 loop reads CASSLVFGGANEQFF. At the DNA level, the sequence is TGTGCCAGCAGCTTAGTCTTCGGCGGAGCCAATGAGCAGTTCTTC.